Listed below are T cell receptor beta chains from one sample, sequenced in a study of T cell changes during pregnancy in multiple sclerosis. Only in-frame clones appear in the TCRdb table, and some are missing; sequencing was by immunoSEQ multiplex PCR. The sample lists some 50,000 clones; approximately 90% were seen once. The sequencing here drew on CD8+ T cells from peripheral blood mononuclear cells, taken in the second trimester of pregnancy. These receptors were taken from a female donor with multiple sclerosis, enrolled in a pregnancy study. Each CDR3 is given with its conserved first and last residue. Each record gives: V gene, clone size, J gene, D gene, CDR3 DNA, CDR3 protein. D genes are given only for firm matches. Part of the rows lack a size; the others show once, few, many or a class for expanded clones.

>TRBV5-4|-|TRBJ1-1|-
TGTGCCAGCAGCTCCACACCGAACACTGAAGCTTTCTTT
CASSSTPNTEAFF
>TRBV9|-|TRBJ1-2|TRBD1
TGTGCCAGCAGCGTAGAGGGGGACAGGTCGGGTGGCTACACCTTC
CASSVEGDRSGGYTF
>TRBV11-2|-|TRBJ2-4|-
TGTGCCAGCACCTCTTGGGGGGATACCAAAAACATTCAGTACTTC
CASTSWGDTKNIQYF
>TRBV7-2|once|TRBJ1-2|-
TGTGCCAGCAGCTTTCCTCAGGAAATCTATGGCTACACCTTC
CASSFPQEIYGYTF
>TRBV7-2|-|TRBJ1-1|-
TGTGCCAGCAGCTTAGATGTGACAGGGAACACTGAAGCTTTCTTT
CASSLDVTGNTEAFF
>TRBV9|once|TRBJ2-7|-
TGTGCCAGCAGCCCCCGTAGGGGTTACGAGCAGTACTTC
CASSPRRGYEQYF
>TRBV9|-|TRBJ2-3|TRBD1
TGTGCCAGCAGCTCCCACAGGGGTGGCACAGATACGCAGTATTTT
CASSSHRGGTDTQYF
>TRBV19|-|TRBJ2-7|-
TGTGCCAGTAGTTTCGCGGGACCCTACGAGCAGTACTTC
CASSFAGPYEQYF
>TRBV6-6|-|TRBJ1-4|-
TGTGCCAGCAGTTACTGGCGGCAGCGAATCGAAAAACTGTTTTTT
CASSYWRQRIEKLFF
>TRBV4-1|-|TRBJ1-1|TRBD1
TGCGCCAGCAGCCACGATATCAGGGGGACGCGGGGAGCTTTCTTT
CASSHDIRGTRGAFF
>TRBV7-8|-|TRBJ1-2|-
TGTGCCAGCAGCCTGGGAAGAGGCAGGGGAGGGGACTATGGCTACACCTTC
CASSLGRGRGGDYGYTF
>TRBV6-1|few|TRBJ2-7|TRBD1
TGTGCCAGCAGTGAACCGCCCGGACAGGGTCCGGACGAGCAGTACTTC
CASSEPPGQGPDEQYF
>TRBV30|-|TRBJ2-1|TRBD1
TGTGCCTGGAGTCCCAATGGACAGGGGTTGGGTGAGCAGTTCTTC
CAWSPNGQGLGEQFF
>TRBV7-2|few|TRBJ1-3|TRBD1
TGTGCCAGCAGCTTAGTATCAGGGGGATCTGGAAACACCATATATTTT
CASSLVSGGSGNTIYF
>TRBV5-4|-|TRBJ1-1|TRBD1
TGTGCCAGCAGCCCGTTGACAGGGGGGGACACTGAAGCTTTCTTT
CASSPLTGGDTEAFF
>TRBV27|-|TRBJ2-1|TRBD2
TGTGCCAGCAGTTCACCCGTACTAGCGGGAGATAACAATGAGCAGTTCTTC
CASSSPVLAGDNNEQFF
>TRBV11-2|-|TRBJ2-3|-
TGTGCCAGCAGCTCCACCTACTTTACGCGTAGCACAGATACGCAGTATTTT
CASSSTYFTRSTDTQYF
>TRBV4-1|-|TRBJ2-7|-
TGCGCCAGCAGCCGAGATATGAGGACAGACTACGAGCAGTACTTC
CASSRDMRTDYEQYF
>TRBV5-5|-|TRBJ1-2|TRBD1
TGTGCCAGCAGCTTGTGGGGGACAGATCCATCTGCCTATGGCTACACCTTC
CASSLWGTDPSAYGYTF
>TRBV9|-|TRBJ2-3|TRBD2
TGTGCCAGCAGCGTAGGACTAGCGGGGGCGGATACGCAGTATTTT
CASSVGLAGADTQYF
>TRBV15|-|TRBJ1-3|-
TGTGCCACCAGCTACAGGAATGGAAACACCATATATTTT
CATSYRNGNTIYF
>TRBV7-9|many|TRBJ2-7|TRBD1
TGTGCCAGCAGCTTTCAGGGGGACGCAGTAGGCTACGAGCAGTACTTC
CASSFQGDAVGYEQYF
>TRBV7-7|-|TRBJ2-7|TRBD1
TGTGCCAGCAGCTACGGGACAGGGTACGAGCAGTACTTC
CASSYGTGYEQYF
>TRBV11-3|-|TRBJ2-3|-
TGTGCCAGCAGCTCGGACTGGGCGGGTACGCAGTATTTT
CASSSDWAGTQYF
>TRBV2|-|TRBJ2-2|TRBD1
TGTGCCAGCAGTACGACAGGGGGCCGCGTTGGATACACCGGGGAGCTGTTTTTT
CASSTTGGRVGYTGELFF
>TRBV18|-|TRBJ2-1|TRBD2
TGTGCCAGCTCAAGGGGACTAGTCATGGGCAATGAGCAGTTCTTC
CASSRGLVMGNEQFF
>TRBV7-9|few|TRBJ2-1|-
TGTGCCAGCAGCTTCGGACCGGGGGAGCAGTTCTTC
CASSFGPGEQFF
>TRBV30|-|TRBJ1-2|-
TGTGCCTGGGACCAGGGCGGCTATGGCTACACCTTC
CAWDQGGYGYTF
>TRBV21-1|-|TRBJ2-7|-
TGTGCCAGCAGCAAAGGGACTAGTGATGAGCAGTACTTC
CASSKGTSDEQYF
>TRBV4-1|-|TRBJ2-1|TRBD2
TGCGCCAGCAGCCAAGAGGGGGGCAGCGTACTAGCGGGGCGCTACAATGAGCAGTTCTTC
CASSQEGGSVLAGRYNEQFF
>TRBV27|-|TRBJ2-7|TRBD1
TGTGCCAGCAGCTCGACAGGGTCCCTATACGAGCAGTACTTC
CASSSTGSLYEQYF
>TRBV7-8|-|TRBJ1-2|TRBD1
TGTGCCAGCAGCGGGACAGGTTTGGGCTATGGCTACACCTTC
CASSGTGLGYGYTF
>TRBV5-4|-|TRBJ2-7|TRBD1
TGTGCCAGCAGCGAGGGACAGCAGCCCTACGAGCAGTACTTC
CASSEGQQPYEQYF
>TRBV11-2|-|TRBJ2-7|TRBD2
TGTGCCAGCAGCCTACGACCTAGACCTAGCGGGGAAAACTACGAGCAGTACTTC
CASSLRPRPSGENYEQYF
>TRBV27|-|TRBJ1-4|TRBD1
TGTGCCAGCAGGGGAATCTCGACAGGGGGGCCGTTTCGGCTGTTTTTT
CASRGISTGGPFRLFF
>TRBV4-3|many|TRBJ2-7|TRBD2
TGCGCCAGCAGCCCCCCCGGGGGGGACGAGCAGTACTTC
CASSPPGGDEQYF